This T cell receptor beta chain was sequenced in a study of early T cells in non-severe SARS-CoV-2 infection. Individual cDNA molecules were tagged with unique molecular identifiers. TCRdb reprocessed the 5' RACE reads with MiXCR, giving one entry per CDR3 protein. The top ten clones hold roughly 3.2% of a sample with approximately 80,000 distinct CDR3 sequences, approximately 12% of them seen once. Ten or more counts support this clonotype. Trimming cost V 6 bases and J 0 bases, with 12 bases left between them. In germline, CDR1 is LGHDT, CDR2 YNNKEL (reference sequence). This CDR3 spans 14 amino acids.

This TCR was sampled from an adult who was a healthcare worker with PCR-confirmed SARS-CoV-2 infection or an uninfected control (not recorded which). Material for sequencing was whole blood. This sequence joins TRBV3-1 and TRBJ2-7, with D possibly matching TRBD1 (7 bases). In nucleotides, the CDR3 is TGTGCCAGCAGTAGGGGGGACAGCTCCTACGAGCAGTACTTC. This encodes CASSRGDSSYEQYF.